The 17 T cell receptor beta chains below come from one sample, sequenced in a study of shared clonotypes between healthy human individuals. Profiled with immunoSEQ multiplex PCR; TCRdb holds only in-frame clones, not every one. The data show about 2.1 million clones, just over 90% seen once. Naivety among CD8 cells was defined by CD45RO negativity and positive CCR7 selection, thereby excluding terminally differentiated effector memory CD45RA+ cells. Sequencing was done on a sample of naive CD8+ T cells from PBMCs. Receptor source: a man between 18 and 35 years old in good health. Some clones in this sample may be carry-over from other donors' samples.

The chain couples TRBV4-1 to TRBJ1-5; a weak D match, TRBD1 (6 bases). The CDR3 totals 14 residues. Germline CDR1 and CDR2: MGHRA and YSYEKL. Trimming took 8 bases from V and 5 from J, leaving 16 bases between them. CDR3 amino acids: CASSRGREDQPQHF. DNA of the CDR3: TGCGCCAGCTCCCGGGGGCGGGAAGATCAGCCCCAGCATTTT.

This clone was recorded once. This chain joins TRBV27 and TRBJ2-7, with D perhaps matching TRBD1 (6 bases). CDR1 and CDR2 (germline): MNHEY, SMNVEV (reference sequence). Trimming removed 2 bases at V and 6 bases at J, with 14 bases between. The CDR3 loop spans 14 amino acids. This CDR3 is CASSLGQGWREQYF. The CDR3, as DNA: TGTGCCAGCAGTTTAGGGCAGGGGTGGCGCGAGCAGTACTTC.

In its sample, this clone was seen once. V usage is TRBV27 and J usage is TRBJ2-1; 8 bases align to TRBD2. This CDR3 spans 12 amino acids. From germline, CDR1 is MNHEY and CDR2 SMNVEV (reference sequence). V was pared by 6 bases and J by 15 bases, with 10 bases of the junction left unmatched. The CDR3 loop is CASRSGGTRAFF. As DNA, the CDR3 is TGTGCCAGCAGGTCGGGGGGGACTAGAGCGTTCTTC.

The chain uses TRBV27 and TRBJ2-7; D may be TRBD1 (6 bases). V was cut by 5 bases and J by 2 bases, with 13 bases left in between. This CDR3 region has 14 residues. Germline CDR1 MNHEY, CDR2 SMNVEV (reference sequence). CDR3 in DNA: TGTGCCAGCAGTGACAGGAAGTCACCCTACGAGCAGTACTTC. Translating gives CASSDRKSPYEQYF.

DNA of the CDR3: TGTGCCAGAAGCACGATTGAGGACAGCGCCATGAACACTGAAGCTTTCTTT. It yields the protein CARSTIEDSAMNTEAFF. V usage is TRBV5-3 and J usage is TRBJ1-1, with D tentatively TRBD1 (6 bases). TRBV5-3 is filed as an ORF, its function uncertain. Trimming removed 4 bases at V and 0 bases at J, with 19 bases between. The CDR3 is made up of 17 amino acids.

V is TRBV9 and J is TRBJ2-1; D is ambiguous. The CDR3 runs 11 residues. V lost 0 bases and J 10 bases, leaving 5 bases between the germline ends. The germline V gene encodes CDR1 SGDLS and CDR2 YYNGEE. This chain's CDR3 is CASSVGMEQFF. The CDR3 nucleotides read TGTGCCAGCAGCGTAGGGATGGAGCAGTTCTTC.

The chain recombines TRBV28 with TRBJ2-7, with TRBD2 matching 8 bases. Looked up from germline, CDR1 is MDHEN and CDR2 is SYDVKM. The length of the CDR3 is 16 residues. The J segment lost 2 bases and the V segment lost 2 bases, leaving 8 bases of the junction unmatched. The CDR3 is CASSLDLGGGPYEQYF. CDR3 DNA: TGTGCCAGCAGTTTAGACCTCGGGGGGGGGCCCTACGAGCAGTACTTC.

This chain joins TRBV6-1 and TRBJ1-2; TRBD1 agrees at 9 bases. V lost 4 bases, J lost 4 bases, and 7 bases stayed unmatched. The CDR3 runs to 15 residues. CDR1 MNHNS and CDR2 SASEGT come from the germline V gene. This chain's CDR3 is CASSAGTGSGYGYTF. CDR3 DNA sequence: TGTGCCAGCAGTGCCGGGACAGGGTCAGGCTATGGCTACACCTTC.

Concerning this clone: Additional DNA sequences in this sample encode the identical CDR3. The chain employs TRBV7-2 and TRBJ2-7, with 7 bases that match TRBD2. The germline CDR1 and CDR2 sequences are SGHTA and FQGNSA. The CDR3 contains 16 residues. The V gene end was trimmed by 0 bases and the J gene end by 0 bases; junction bases not matched to a gene: 5. As DNA, the CDR3 is TGTGCCAGCAGCTTAGCCCGCCGCGGGAGCTCCTACGAGCAGTACTTC. Amino acids: CASSLARRGSSYEQYF.

CDR3 nucleotides: TGTGCCAGTAGTACAAGACCGCGGGGGCTAGCGCGGGAGGTTGGACAAAACATTCAGTACTTC. Amino acid sequence: CASSTRPRGLAREVGQNIQYF. The J gene is TRBJ2-4, the V gene TRBV19; 8 nucleotides match TRBD2. Trimming cost V 4 bases and J 5 bases; bases outside gene matches: 25. The CDR3 has 21 residues. Germline V lookup: CDR1 LNHDA, CDR2 SQIVND (reference sequence).

The V call is TRBV9, the J call TRBJ1-2, with 7 bases matching TRBD1. The CDR3 contains 18 residues. Germline V CDR1 and CDR2: SGDLS, YYNGEE. V gave up 0 bases and J gave up 4 bases; unmatched junction bases: 15. CDR3 bases: TGTGCCAGCAGCGTAGGTTTGGTTTTGGCAGGGGGACTCTATGGCTACACCTTC. Encoded protein: CASSVGLVLAGGLYGYTF.

The chain joins TRBV27 to TRBJ2-3; 7 nucleotides line up with TRBD2. The CDR3 totals 14 residues. V shed 5 bases and J 2 bases; nucleotides not matched to a gene: 4. CDR1 and CDR2 from the germline V gene are MNHEY and SMNVEV (reference sequence). CDR3 nucleotide sequence: TGTGCCAGCAGTATTACTAGCGTCACAGATACGCAGTATTTT. Protein product: CASSITSVTDTQYF.

The V gene is TRBV14, the J gene TRBJ2-5; tentatively, D is TRBD1 or TRBD2 (5 bases each). Germline values: CDR1 SGHDN, CDR2 FVKESK. The CDR3 is 15 amino acids. The V and J ends lost 2 bases and 5 bases respectively, with 15 bases between them. The CDR3 DNA sequence: TGTGCCAGCAGCCAAATGGGGGTTCTTCCTGAGACCCAGTACTTC. Its translation: CASSQMGVLPETQYF.

The chain has TRBV5-8 and TRBJ1-5; no clear D. The CDR3 length is 17 residues. Germline assignment: CDR1 SGHTS and CDR2 YDEGEE. Trimming took off 0 bases at V and 9 bases at J, with 22 bases between the two ends. CDR3 sequence: CASSLGGSGWGNGPQHF. For the CDR3, the DNA is TGTGCCAGCAGCTTGGGTGGCAGCGGATGGGGAAATGGGCCCCAGCATTTT.

The chain carries TRBV5-8 and TRBJ1-4, with D perhaps matching TRBD1 (5 bases). The germline CDR1 and CDR2 sequences are SGHTS and YDEGEE. The CDR3 sequence is 18 residues long. V was clipped by 0 bases and J by 1 base, with 16 bases between them. CDR3 sequence reads: CASSLGSDSLGTNEKLFF. CDR3 coding DNA: TGTGCCAGCAGCTTGGGTTCCGACAGCCTGGGAACTAATGAAAAACTGTTTTTT.

This chain connects TRBV27 to TRBJ2-5; D is possibly TRBD2 (6 bases). Germline CDR1 is MNHEY and CDR2 is SMNVEV (reference sequence). The CDR3 consists of 15 residues. The ends were cut back, 0 bases at V and 5 bases at J, with 13 bases in the middle. The CDR3 protein is CASSLSKEGRETQYF. CDR3 in DNA: TGTGCCAGCAGTTTATCTAAGGAGGGTCGGGAGACCCAGTACTTC.

This chain joins TRBV7-9 and TRBJ1-1; D not resolved. The CDR3 has 14 amino acids. V dropped 0 bases and J dropped 4 bases, with 9 bases sitting between them. Germline V gene lookup returns CDR1 SEHNR and CDR2 FQNEAQ (reference sequence). CDR3 bases: TGTGCCAGCAGCTTAGCGCCGCTGAGCACTGAAGCTTTCTTT. It specifies CASSLAPLSTEAFF.